The entry below describes one T cell receptor (beta chain). In its sample, this clone was seen a few times. This receptor's antigen is unknown. Base qualities are missing; no much larger clone stands one base away. The cohort was made up of 650 to 700 healthy bone marrow donors. Cohort members were all nominally healthy when sampled, although unrecorded immune exposures were likely present. The donor was CMV seronegative and belonged to the group of 350 to 400 seronegative cohort members. A peripheral blood sample was collected from each donor, and TCR beta sequencing was performed on peripheral blood mononuclear cells. The Qiagen DNeasy Blood Extraction Kit was used to extract genomic DNA from the blood cell samples. Clipping removes 4 bases from V and 4 bases from J, with 1 as the unmatched junction base count. Based on the germline V gene, the CDR1 and CDR2 sequences are SGHDT and YYEEEE. From the cysteine up to the phenylalanine, the CDR3 has a length of 14 residues. Of the read, only the CDR3 DNA is kept; its 42 bases are in frame from base 1.

These data belong to a study of cytomegalovirus exposure and HLA in healthy donors (dated by TCRdb to 2016 to 2017). As for the study more broadly: An earlier analysis of approximately 600 of the donors reported 276 Gb of sequence data and some 120 million unique TCR beta sequences from 150 million to 200 million T cells. About 300 gigabases of sequencing data and 91 million or so unique TCR sequences made up an early release that covered nearly 650 HLA-typed donors. Among the approximately 430 genotyped donors, approximately 76% belonged to the genetic ancestry cluster associated with self-reported Caucasian donors. The study was designed to test whether signatures of past pathogen exposure could be identified by cataloging public T cell receptors. The T cell repertoires of 666 subjects were profiled by immunosequencing and related to cytomegalovirus serostatus. In addition to the first cohort of 666 subjects, a separate validation cohort of 120 different subjects was used. To predict cytomegalovirus infection status, the study brought together high-throughput TCR immunosequencing, statistical association of individual TCRs with disease status, and machine learning. A later analysis re-analyzed previously published TCR beta repertoires from 500 to 700 donors and added high-resolution HLA genotyping to study TCR occurrence patterns. Rather than using new phenotypic data, the later analysis identified candidate immune exposures from TCR beta sequences and from how often those sequences occurred across donors. To decide whether each TCR beta V gene segment behaved as functional or pseudogenic, an earlier analysis of several hundred of the donors relied on high-throughput TCR beta sequencing. Alongside the repertoire data, information on donor age, sex, ethnicity and CMV serostatus was compiled. In a later genetic analysis, genome-wide SNP genotypes for about 65% of the 666 donors were used, and that subset was treated as a discovery cohort. Every repertoire in the discovery cohort had been generated on one and the same sequencing platform. HLA typing included class I and class II loci at four-digit resolution. Typing coverage differed by locus: A, B, C, DRB1 and DQB1 were typed in about 620-640 donors, DQA1 in roughly 500, DPA1 in 606, and DPB1 in about 450. Roughly five DR-DQ haplotypes were handled as single units for association and clustering, since linkage in the cohort was strong. Across 300 to 400 genotyped donors of the cohort, an average of about 220,000 unique TCR beta nucleotide sequences per donor were sequenced, and approximately 17% of those sequences were non-productive. Overall study results and their limits: At a false discovery rate of 0.05, a later analysis linked 16,951 TCR beta sequences to specific HLA alleles. It was suggested by the authors that the approach could potentially be generalized to other disease states and immunological phenotypes. In a later genetic analysis, a missense DCLRE1C variant was associated with V-gene and J-gene trimming of TCR beta chains, and the association was replicated in an independent cohort. In a later genetic analysis, fewer N-insertions in productive TCRs were reported among donors in an Asian-associated ancestry cluster than the roughly 700-donor mean. The sequencing pipeline was judged likely to have produced a cluster of highly shared sequence variants as a technical artifact. Across donors, most TCR sequences were observed very rarely, whereas some public TCRs were present in many individuals. A total of fewer than 200 TCR beta chains were listed by the study as associated with cytomegalovirus. Some IMGT-functional V segments, including TRBV6-2 and TRBV6-3, could not be told apart with the 87-base-pair reads, so those segments were excluded. In vitro tests confirmed that three of the cytomegalovirus-associated TCR beta chains recognize cytomegalovirus antigens. Correlated functional status among segregating V segments might reflect linkage disequilibrium, but an unknown experimental factor could not be ruled out. Several of the top co-occurrence clusters appeared to be linked to parvovirus B19, influenza, CMV and Epstein-Barr virus, according to a later analysis. Strong co-occurrence of HLA alleles, especially DR and DQ, made assigning TCR associations to individual alleles difficult. Immune exposure information for the cohort was limited to CMV serostatus. In both the original and validation cohorts, the classifier was reported to diagnose cytomegalovirus status with high specificity and sensitivity. In an earlier analysis of 587 of the donors, most TCR beta V segments were observed in productive rearrangements about 90% or about 30% of the time, broadly matching IMGT annotations. Only TCR beta chains were sequenced in this cohort, and the absence of alpha or paired-chain data limited detectable features. A later analysis found that most CMV-associated TCR beta chains appeared HLA-restricted, with HLA associations seemingly driven largely by CMV exposure. A later analysis found that HLA-associated TCR beta chains were more clonally expanded and had lower generation probabilities than equally common non-associated chains. A further reported finding was that TCR beta sequences accurately predicted the HLA-A and HLA-B alleles for most subjects in the first cohort. Because some donors lacked HLA typing at each locus, the association tests relied only on the typed subset. Sequencing depth was assumed to be roughly uniform across donors in the presence/absence analyses, though that assumption may not hold. Over 15 rarely observed V segments, including chromosome 9 orphons, were excluded from the earlier analysis of a few hundred of the donors because counts were too low. According to a later analysis, TCR association rates differed among HLA loci, with DRB1 alleles showing the most associated TCRs and HLA-C alleles showing the fewest.

Libraries came from the immunoSEQ multiplex PCR assay. The multiplex PCR relied on a mix of 60 forward primers for TCR Vbeta segments and 13 reverse primers for TCR Jbeta segments. The CDR3 region of rearranged TCR beta genes was amplified from genomic DNA by a multiplex PCR assay. The Illumina HiSeq System was used to sequence the amplified TCR beta libraries as 87-base-pair reads. The source study handled its data this way. A later analysis counted around 72 million unique TCR beta chains across the 500 to 850 repertoires, and some 11 million of these chains were shared by at least two donors. To remove PCR and sequencing errors, raw reads were error-corrected and collapsed into unique sequences using a nearest-neighbor algorithm that merged closely related sequences. CDR3 sequences were aligned to IMGT reference sequences to assign V, D and J gene segments. Each retained sequence needed at least a six-nucleotide match to both a V gene segment and a J gene segment. A rearrangement counted as productive if the CDR3 had no stop codons and remained in frame with V and J, and every other rearrangement counted as non-productive. Following IMGT convention, CDR3 was defined as the stretch from the second conserved V-encoded cysteine up to the conserved J-encoded phenylalanine. The earlier analysis of 587 of the donors excluded sequences that lacked an unambiguous match to a single V gene segment. In an earlier analysis of 450 to 750 of the donors, a V segment was called functional when productive rearrangements were above 56.7%, and segregating when the standard deviation between donors exceeded 5%. A statistical classification framework was built for diagnosing cytomegalovirus status from the catalog of TCR beta chain sequences. V and J gene assignment, in a later analysis, came from comparing TCR nucleotide sequences with IMGT/GENE-DB human TR gene sequences. The TCRdist pipeline was used in a later analysis to assign CDR3 sequences and most-parsimonious VDJ recombination scenarios. In a later analysis, each TCR beta chain was defined by its CDR3 amino acid sequence together with its V-gene family, and reads without a unique V-gene family were excluded. As a way to deal with suspected cross-contamination and a sequencing artifact, a later analysis dropped 450 to 600 nucleotide sequences that were highly shared and had low generation probability. For each public chain, a later analysis derived a clonal expansion index from normalized ranks of inferred template counts within each repertoire. In a later analysis, generation probabilities were computed with a VDJ recombination model fitted to out-of-frame rearrangements, and the resulting probabilities were checked against IGoR. A later analysis scored TCR-TCR, TCR-HLA and TCR-CMV co-occurrence with hypergeometric tests, applying a repertoire-size bias correction to TCR pairs. A later analysis estimated false discovery rates by permuting HLA or CMV assignments 20 times. In a later analysis, co-occurring TCRs were grouped with DBSCAN, and TCRdist sequence similarity was added when clustering was performed within HLA-allele-positive subsets. Co-occurrence clustering excluded repertoires with fewer than 30,000 or more than 120,000 public chains, plus five with anomalous nucleotide sharing. TCRdb obtained this table from immuneACCESS and retained in-frame rearrangements with V and J assigned. These tables miss some clones; where compared with another copy, unresolved V genes account for less than half of the shortfall, and the remainder is unexplained. That table gives V, J and clone size, and the DNA gave D and trimming. This sample holds roughly 130,000 clones; around 9% were observed only once. The ten biggest clones cover 5.5% of the sample.

What was sequenced was PBMCs. This sequence uses TRBV5-6 and TRBJ1-5, and 11 bases in between align with TRBD1. This receptor was identified in a man in his forties or fifties in good health and CMV-seronegative. The CDR3 in this case is CASSRDRGNQPQHF. At the DNA level, the sequence is TGTGCCAGCAGCCGGGACAGGGGGAATCAGCCCCAGCATTTT.